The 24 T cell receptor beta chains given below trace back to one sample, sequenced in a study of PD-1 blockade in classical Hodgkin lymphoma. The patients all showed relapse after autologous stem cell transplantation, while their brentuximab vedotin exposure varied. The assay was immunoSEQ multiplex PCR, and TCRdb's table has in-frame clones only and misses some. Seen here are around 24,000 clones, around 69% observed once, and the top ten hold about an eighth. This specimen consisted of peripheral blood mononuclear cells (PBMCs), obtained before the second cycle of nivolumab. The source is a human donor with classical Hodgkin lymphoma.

The CDR3 reads CASTAYWGVTDTQYF. The CDR3, as DNA: TGTGCCAGCACCGCTTATTGGGGGGTCACAGATACGCAGTATTTT. The chain couples TRBV7-2 to TRBJ2-3; weak D call: TRBD2 (6 bases). Germline V gives CDR1 SGHTA, CDR2 FQGNSA. V gave up 7 bases and J gave up 2 bases, with 16 bases separating them. This CDR3 comprises 15 residues.

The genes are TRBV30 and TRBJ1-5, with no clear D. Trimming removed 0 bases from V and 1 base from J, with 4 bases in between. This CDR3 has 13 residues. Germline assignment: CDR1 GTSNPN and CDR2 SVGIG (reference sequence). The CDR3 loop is CAWSVLSNQPQHF. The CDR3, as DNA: TGTGCCTGGAGTGTATTAAGCAATCAGCCCCAGCATTTT.

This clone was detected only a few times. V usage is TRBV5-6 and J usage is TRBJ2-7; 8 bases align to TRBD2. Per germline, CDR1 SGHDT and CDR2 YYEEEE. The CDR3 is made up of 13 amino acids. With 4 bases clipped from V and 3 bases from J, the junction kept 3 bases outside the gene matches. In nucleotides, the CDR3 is TGTGCCAGCAGCGTACGGGAGGGCTACGAGCAGTACTTC. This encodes CASSVREGYEQYF.

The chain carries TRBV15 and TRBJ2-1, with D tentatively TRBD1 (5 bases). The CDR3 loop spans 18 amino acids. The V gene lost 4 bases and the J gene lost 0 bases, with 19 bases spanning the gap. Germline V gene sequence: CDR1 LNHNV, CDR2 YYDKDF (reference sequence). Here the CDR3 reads CATSTLMGSGNSYNEQFF. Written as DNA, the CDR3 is TGTGCCACCAGCACCCTCATGGGGTCAGGGAACTCCTACAATGAGCAGTTCTTC.

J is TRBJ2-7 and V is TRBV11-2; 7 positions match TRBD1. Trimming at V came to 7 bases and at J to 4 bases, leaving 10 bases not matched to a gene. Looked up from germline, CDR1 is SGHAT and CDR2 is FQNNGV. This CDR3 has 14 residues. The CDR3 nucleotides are TGTGCCAGCACAGTCGGGACAGTGAATTACGAGCAGTACTTC. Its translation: CASTVGTVNYEQYF.

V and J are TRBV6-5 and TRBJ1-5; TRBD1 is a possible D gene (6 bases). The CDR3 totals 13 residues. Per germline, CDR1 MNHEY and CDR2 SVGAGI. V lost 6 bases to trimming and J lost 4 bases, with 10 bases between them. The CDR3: CASRGGTNQPQHF. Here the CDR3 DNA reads TGTGCCAGCAGGGGGGGGACAAATCAGCCCCAGCATTTT.

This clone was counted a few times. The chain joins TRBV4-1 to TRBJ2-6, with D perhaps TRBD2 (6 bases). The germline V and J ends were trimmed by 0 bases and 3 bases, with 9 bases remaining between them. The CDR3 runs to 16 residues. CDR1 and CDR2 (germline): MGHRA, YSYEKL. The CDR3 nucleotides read TGCGCCAGCAGCCAAGATGGCGGGGTTGGGGCCAACGTCCTGACTTTC. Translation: CASSQDGGVGANVLTF.

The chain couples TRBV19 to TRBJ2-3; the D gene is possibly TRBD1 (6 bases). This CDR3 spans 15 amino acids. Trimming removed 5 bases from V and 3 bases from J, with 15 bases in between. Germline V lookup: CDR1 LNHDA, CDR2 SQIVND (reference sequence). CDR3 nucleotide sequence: TGTGCCAGTAGTGATGGGACATTGGATACAGATACGCAGTATTTT. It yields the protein CASSDGTLDTDTQYF.

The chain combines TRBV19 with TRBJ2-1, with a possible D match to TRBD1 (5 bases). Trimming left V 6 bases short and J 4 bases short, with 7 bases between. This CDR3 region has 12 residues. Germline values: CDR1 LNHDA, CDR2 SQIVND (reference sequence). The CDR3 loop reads CASSDRYNEQFF. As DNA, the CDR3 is TGTGCCAGTAGCGACAGATACAATGAGCAGTTCTTC. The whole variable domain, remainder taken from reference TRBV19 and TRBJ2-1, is DGGITQSPKYLFRKEGQNVTLSCEQNLNHDAMYWYRQDPGQGLRLIYYSQIVNDFQKGDIAEGYSVSREKKESFPLTVTSAQKNPTAFYLCASSDRYNEQFFGPGTRLTVL.

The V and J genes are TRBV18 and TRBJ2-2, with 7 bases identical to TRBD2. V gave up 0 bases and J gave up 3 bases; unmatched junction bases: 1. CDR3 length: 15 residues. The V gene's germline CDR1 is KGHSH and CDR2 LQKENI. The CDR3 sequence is CASSPPRGYTGELFF. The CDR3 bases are TGTGCCAGCTCACCACCGCGGGGGTACACCGGGGAGCTGTTTTTT.

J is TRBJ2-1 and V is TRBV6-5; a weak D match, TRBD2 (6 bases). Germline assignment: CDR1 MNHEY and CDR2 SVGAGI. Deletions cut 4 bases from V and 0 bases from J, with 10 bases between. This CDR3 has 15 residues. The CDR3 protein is CASSSLAPSYNEQFF. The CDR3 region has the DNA TGTGCCAGCAGTTCTCTAGCGCCCTCCTACAATGAGCAGTTCTTC.

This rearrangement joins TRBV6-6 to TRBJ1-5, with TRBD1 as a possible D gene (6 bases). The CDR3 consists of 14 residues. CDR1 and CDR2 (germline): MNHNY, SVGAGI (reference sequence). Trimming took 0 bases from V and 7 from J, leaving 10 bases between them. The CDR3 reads CASSYSAGAQPQHF. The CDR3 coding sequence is TGTGCCAGCAGTTACTCGGCAGGGGCGCAGCCCCAGCATTTT.

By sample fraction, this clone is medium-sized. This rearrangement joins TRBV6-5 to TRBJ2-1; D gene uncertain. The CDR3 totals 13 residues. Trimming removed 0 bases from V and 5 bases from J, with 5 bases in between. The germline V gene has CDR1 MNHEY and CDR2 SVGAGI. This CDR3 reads CASSYSRNNEQFF. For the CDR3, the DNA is TGTGCCAGCAGTTACTCGAGGAACAATGAGCAGTTCTTC.

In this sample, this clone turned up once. In nucleotides, the CDR3 is TGTGCCAGCAGTTTATCCCAGGGGTTCGGATCATGGGAGACCCAGTACTTC. It yields the protein CASSLSQGFGSWETQYF. The rearrangement uses TRBV28 and TRBJ2-5, with D perhaps TRBD1 (6 bases). Germline V gene sequence: CDR1 MDHEN, CDR2 SYDVKM. The CDR3 extends over 17 amino acids. Trimming shortened V by 1 base and J by 5 bases, and 20 bases separated the two germline ends.

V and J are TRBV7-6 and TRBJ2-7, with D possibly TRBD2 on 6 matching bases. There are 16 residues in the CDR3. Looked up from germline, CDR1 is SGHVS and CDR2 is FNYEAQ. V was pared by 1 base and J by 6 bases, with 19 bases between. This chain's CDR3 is CASSLDPGATLAEQYF. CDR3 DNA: TGTGCCAGCAGCTTAGATCCGGGAGCCACATTGGCCGAGCAGTACTTC.

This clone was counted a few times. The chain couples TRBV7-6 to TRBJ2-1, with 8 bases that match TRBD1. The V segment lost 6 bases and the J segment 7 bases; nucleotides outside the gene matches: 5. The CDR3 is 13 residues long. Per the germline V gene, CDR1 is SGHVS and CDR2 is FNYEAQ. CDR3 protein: CASRRTGKNEQFF. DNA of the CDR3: TGTGCCAGCAGAAGGACAGGGAAGAATGAGCAGTTCTTC.

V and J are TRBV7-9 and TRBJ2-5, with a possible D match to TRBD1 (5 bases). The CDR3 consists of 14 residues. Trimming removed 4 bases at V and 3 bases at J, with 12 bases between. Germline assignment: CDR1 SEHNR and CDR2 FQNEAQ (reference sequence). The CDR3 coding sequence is TGTGCCAGCAGCTCCGACAGAATCGAAGAGACCCAGTACTTC. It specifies CASSSDRIEETQYF.

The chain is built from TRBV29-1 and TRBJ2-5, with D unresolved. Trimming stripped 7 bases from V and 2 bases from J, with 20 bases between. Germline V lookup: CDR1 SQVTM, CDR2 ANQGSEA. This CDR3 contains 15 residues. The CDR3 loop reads CSARPDRTKQETQYF. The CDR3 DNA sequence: TGCAGCGCCCGTCCCGACCGGACCAAACAAGAGACCCAGTACTTC.

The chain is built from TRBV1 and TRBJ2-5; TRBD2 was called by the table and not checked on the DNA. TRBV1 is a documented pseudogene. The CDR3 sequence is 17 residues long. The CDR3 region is CTSSAIASEKLQETQYF. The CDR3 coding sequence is TGCACCAGCAGCGCAATAGCTAGCGAGAAGCTTCAAGAGACCCAGTACTTC.

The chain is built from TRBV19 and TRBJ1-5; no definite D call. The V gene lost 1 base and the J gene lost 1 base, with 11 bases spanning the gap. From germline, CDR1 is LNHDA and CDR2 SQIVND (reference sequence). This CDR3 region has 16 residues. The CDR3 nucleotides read TGTGCCAGTAGTATAGGATCGGCCTCAAGCAATCAGCCCCAGCATTTT. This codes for CASSIGSASSNQPQHF.

CDR3 region: CASSLTRGENTIYF. Here the CDR3 DNA reads TGTGCCAGCAGCTTAACCAGGGGAGAAAACACCATATATTTT. This chain joins TRBV7-9 and TRBJ1-3; possibly TRBD1 for D (6 bases). The length of the CDR3 is 14 residues. Between the trimmed V and J ends, which lost 2 bases and 6 bases, there was a span of 11 bases. CDR1 is SEHNR and CDR2 is FQNEAQ in the germline V gene (reference sequence).

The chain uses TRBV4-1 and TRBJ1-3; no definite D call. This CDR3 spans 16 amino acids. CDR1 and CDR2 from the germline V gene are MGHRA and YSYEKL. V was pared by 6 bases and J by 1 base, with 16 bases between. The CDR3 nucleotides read TGCGCCAGCAGTCCAAGAACATGGGGATCTGGAAACACCATATATTTT. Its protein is CASSPRTWGSGNTIYF.

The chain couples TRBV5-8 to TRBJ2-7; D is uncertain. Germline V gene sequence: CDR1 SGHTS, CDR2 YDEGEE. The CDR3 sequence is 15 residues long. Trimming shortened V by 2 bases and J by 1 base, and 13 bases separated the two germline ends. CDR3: CASSFYPVGSYEQYF. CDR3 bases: TGTGCCAGCAGCTTCTACCCGGTGGGGTCCTACGAGCAGTACTTC.

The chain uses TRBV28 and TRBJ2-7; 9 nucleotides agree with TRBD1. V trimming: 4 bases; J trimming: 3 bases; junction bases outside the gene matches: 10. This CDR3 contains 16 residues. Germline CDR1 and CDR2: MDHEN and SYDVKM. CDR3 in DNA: TGTGCCAGCAGTTCAGTCGGGACAGGGAGTTTCTACGAGCAGTACTTC. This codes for CASSSVGTGSFYEQYF.